This is a list of T cell receptor beta chains from one sample in a study of PD-1 blockade in classical Hodgkin lymphoma. The assay was immunoSEQ multiplex PCR, and TCRdb's table has in-frame clones only and misses some. The profile covers 30,000 to 40,000 clones, with roughly nine tenths appearing a single time and roughly 0.27% taken by the ten largest. The sequencing here drew on CD4+ T cells from blood, taken before the fourth cycle of nivolumab. The receptors stem from a human donor with classical Hodgkin lymphoma. Both conserved end residues are part of each CDR3. A D gene is named only where the DNA matches it firmly. Size tells how often a clone was seen (once, few, many) or the class of an expanded clone, and some rows leave it out.

clone size | J gene | D gene | V gene | CDR3 protein | CDR3 DNA
. | TRBJ2-7 | TRBD2 | TRBV18 | CASSPLMGGPTEAYEQYF | TGTGCCAGCTCACCACTGATGGGAGGGCCTACCGAGGCCTACGAGCAGTACTTC
. | TRBJ2-3 | . | TRBV19 | CASSYHSDTQYF | TGTGCCAGTAGTTACCACTCAGATACGCAGTATTTT
. | TRBJ2-7 | . | TRBV10-2 | CASTSDYEQYF | TGCGCCAGCACTAGCGACTACGAGCAGTACTTC
once | TRBJ2-5 | . | TRBV6-1 | CASSATLSQETQYF | TGTGCCAGCAGTGCTACACTTTCACAAGAGACCCAGTACTTC
. | TRBJ1-1 | . | TRBV29-1 | CSVDSYPLDTEAFF | TGCAGCGTTGATTCGTATCCATTGGACACTGAAGCTTTCTTT
. | TRBJ1-2 | . | TRBV28 | CASSLGLTLDGGYTF | TGTGCCAGCAGTTTGGGTCTGACACTCGACGGTGGCTACACCTTC
. | TRBJ1-1 | . | TRBV6-1 | CASSELVIMDRRAFF | TGTGCCAGCAGTGAATTAGTCATTATGGACCGTCGAGCTTTCTTT
. | TRBJ2-7 | . | TRBV18 | CASSPLGPPTPYEQYF | TGTGCCAGCTCACCATTGGGACCGCCAACCCCCTACGAGCAGTACTTC
. | TRBJ2-4 | . | TRBV6-1 | CASWQGNIQYF | TGTGCCAGCTGGCAGGGAAACATTCAGTACTTC
. | TRBJ2-3 | . | TRBV28 | CASKTLGAGGGDTQYF | TGTGCCAGCAAGACGCTGGGGGCTGGCGGGGGAGATACGCAGTATTTT
. | TRBJ1-4 | TRBD1 | TRBV19 | CASSRDRENEKLFF | TGTGCCAGTAGTCGGGACAGAGAAAATGAAAAACTGTTTTTT
. | TRBJ2-1 | . | TRBV30 | CAWRPKGLRVNEQFF | TGTGCCTGGAGGCCAAAGGGACTTCGGGTAAATGAGCAGTTCTTC
. | TRBJ1-2 | . | TRBV6-1 | CASSGAVGREDSYGYTF | TGTGCCAGCAGTGGGGCGGTAGGCAGGGAGGATAGCTATGGCTACACCTTC
. | TRBJ1-2 | . | TRBV27 | CASSFDSGTDYGYTF | TGTGCCAGCAGTTTCGATTCAGGTACGGACTATGGCTACACCTTC
. | TRBJ2-7 | . | TRBV10-3 | CAIRADSYEQYF | TGTGCCATCCGAGCGGATAGCTACGAGCAGTACTTC
. | TRBJ2-7 | . | TRBV6-6 | CASSSLTGTYFYEQYF | TGTGCCAGCAGTTCGCTAACCGGGACTTACTTCTACGAGCAGTACTTC
. | TRBJ1-1 | . | TRBV25-1 | CASSARGRVNTEAFF | TGTGCCAGCAGTGCGAGGGGAAGGGTGAACACTGAAGCTTTCTTT